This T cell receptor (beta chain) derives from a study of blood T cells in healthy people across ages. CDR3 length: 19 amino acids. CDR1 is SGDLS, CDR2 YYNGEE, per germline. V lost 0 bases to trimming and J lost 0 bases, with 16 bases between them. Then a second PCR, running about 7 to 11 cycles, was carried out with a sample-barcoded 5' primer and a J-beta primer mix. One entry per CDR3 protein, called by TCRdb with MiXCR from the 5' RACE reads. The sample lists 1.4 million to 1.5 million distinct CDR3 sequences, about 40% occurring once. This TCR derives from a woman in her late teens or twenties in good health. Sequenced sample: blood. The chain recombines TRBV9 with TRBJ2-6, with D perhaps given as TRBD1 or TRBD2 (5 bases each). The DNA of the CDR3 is TGTGCCAGCAGCGTAGAGCAGGGACGGACCCTCTCTGGGGCCAACGTCCTGACTTTC. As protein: CASSVEQGRTLSGANVLTF.